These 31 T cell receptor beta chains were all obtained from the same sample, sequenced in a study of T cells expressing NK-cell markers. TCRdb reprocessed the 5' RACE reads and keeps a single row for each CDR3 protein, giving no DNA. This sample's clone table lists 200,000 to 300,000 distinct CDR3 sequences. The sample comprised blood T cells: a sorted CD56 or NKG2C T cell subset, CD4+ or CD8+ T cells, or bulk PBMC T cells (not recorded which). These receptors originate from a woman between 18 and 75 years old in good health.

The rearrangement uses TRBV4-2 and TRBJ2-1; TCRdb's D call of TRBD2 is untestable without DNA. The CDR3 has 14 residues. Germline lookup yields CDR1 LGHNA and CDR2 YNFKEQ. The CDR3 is CASSPGLAGGEQFF.

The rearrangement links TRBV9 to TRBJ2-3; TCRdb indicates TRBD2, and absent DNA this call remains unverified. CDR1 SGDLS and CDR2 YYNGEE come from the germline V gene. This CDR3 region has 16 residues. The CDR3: CASSVEGGSLADTQYF.

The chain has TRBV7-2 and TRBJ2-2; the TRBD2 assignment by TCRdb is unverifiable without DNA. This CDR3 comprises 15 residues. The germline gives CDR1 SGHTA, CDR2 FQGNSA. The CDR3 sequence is CASSHWALNTGELFF.

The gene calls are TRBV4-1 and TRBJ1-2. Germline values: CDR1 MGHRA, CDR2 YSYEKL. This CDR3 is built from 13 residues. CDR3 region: CASSQDRGPRYTF.

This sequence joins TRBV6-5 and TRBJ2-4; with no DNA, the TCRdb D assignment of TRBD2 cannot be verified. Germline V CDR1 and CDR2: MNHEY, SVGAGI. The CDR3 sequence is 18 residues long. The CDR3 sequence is CASMALAGGTLAKNIQYF.

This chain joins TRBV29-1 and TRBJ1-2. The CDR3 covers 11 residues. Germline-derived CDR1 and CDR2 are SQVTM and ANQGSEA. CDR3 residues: CSVEVFHGYTF. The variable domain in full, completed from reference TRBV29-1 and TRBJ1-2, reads SAVISQKPSRDICQRGTSLTIQCQVDSQVTMMFWYRQQPGQSLTLIATANQGSEATYESGFVIDKFPISRPNLTFSTLTVSNMSPEDSSIYLCSVEVFHGYTFGSGTRLTVV.

The CDR3 loop reads CASSSLFKTDTQYF. The gene calls are TRBV7-2 and TRBJ2-3. The germline V gene has CDR1 SGHTA and CDR2 FQGNSA. The CDR3 sequence is 14 residues long.

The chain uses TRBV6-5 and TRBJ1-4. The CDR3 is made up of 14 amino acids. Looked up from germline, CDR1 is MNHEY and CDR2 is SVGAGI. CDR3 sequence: CASSYGFSGEKLFF.

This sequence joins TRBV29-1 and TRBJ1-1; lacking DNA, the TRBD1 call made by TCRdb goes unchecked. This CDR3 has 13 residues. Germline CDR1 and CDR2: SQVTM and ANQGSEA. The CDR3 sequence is CSARAGLNTEAFF.

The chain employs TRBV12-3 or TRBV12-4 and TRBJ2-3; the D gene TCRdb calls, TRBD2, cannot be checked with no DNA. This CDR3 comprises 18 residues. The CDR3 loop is CASSFRLAGGRGTDTQYF.

This CDR3 is CASSFALADYNEQFF. The gene calls are TRBV12-3 or TRBV12-4 and TRBJ2-1. The CDR3 covers 15 residues.

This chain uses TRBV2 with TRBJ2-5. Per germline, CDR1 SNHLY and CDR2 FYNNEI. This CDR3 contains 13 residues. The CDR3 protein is CASSKSQGETQYF.

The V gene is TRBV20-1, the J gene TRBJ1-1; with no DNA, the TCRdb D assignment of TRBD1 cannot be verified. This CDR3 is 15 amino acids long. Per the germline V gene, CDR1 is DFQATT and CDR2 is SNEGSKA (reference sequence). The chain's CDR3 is CSALGGSGGNTEAFF.

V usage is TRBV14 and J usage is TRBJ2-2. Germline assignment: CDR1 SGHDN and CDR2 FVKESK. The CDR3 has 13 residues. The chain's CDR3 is CASSQVNTGELFF.

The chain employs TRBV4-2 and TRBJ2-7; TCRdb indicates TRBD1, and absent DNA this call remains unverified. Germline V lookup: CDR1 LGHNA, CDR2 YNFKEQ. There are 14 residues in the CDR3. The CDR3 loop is CASSPRDTNYEQYF.

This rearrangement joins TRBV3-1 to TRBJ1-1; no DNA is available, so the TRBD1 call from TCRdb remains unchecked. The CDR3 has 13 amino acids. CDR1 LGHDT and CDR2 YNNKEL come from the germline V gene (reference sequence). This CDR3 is CASSWGRNTEAFF.

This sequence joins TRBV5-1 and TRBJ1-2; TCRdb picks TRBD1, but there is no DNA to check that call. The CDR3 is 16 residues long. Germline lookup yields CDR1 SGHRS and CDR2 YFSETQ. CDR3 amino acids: CASSLAGTGLNYGYTF.

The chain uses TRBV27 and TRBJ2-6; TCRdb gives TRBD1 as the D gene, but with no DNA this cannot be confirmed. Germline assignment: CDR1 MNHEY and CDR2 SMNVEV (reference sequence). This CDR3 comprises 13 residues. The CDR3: CARPQGASPVLTF.

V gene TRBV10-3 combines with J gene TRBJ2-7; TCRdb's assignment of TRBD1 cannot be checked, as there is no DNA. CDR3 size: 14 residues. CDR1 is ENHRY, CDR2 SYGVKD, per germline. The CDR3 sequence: CAITPGGSSYEQYF.

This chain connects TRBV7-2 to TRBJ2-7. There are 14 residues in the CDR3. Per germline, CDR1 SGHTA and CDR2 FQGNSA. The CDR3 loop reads CASSLGGGYYEQYF.

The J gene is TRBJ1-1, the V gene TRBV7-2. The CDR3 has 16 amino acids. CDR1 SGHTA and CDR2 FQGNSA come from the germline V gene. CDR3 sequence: CASSLAAVRMNTEAFF.

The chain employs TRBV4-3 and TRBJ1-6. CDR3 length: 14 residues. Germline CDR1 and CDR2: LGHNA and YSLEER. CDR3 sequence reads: CASSQDQFGSPLHF.

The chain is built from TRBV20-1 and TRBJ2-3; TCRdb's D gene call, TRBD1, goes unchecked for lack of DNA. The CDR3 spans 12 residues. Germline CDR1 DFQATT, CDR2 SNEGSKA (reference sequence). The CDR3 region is CSARGPRDTQYF.

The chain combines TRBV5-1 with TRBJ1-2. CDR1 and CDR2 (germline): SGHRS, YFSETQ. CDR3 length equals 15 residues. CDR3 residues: CASSSEPRGVYGYTF.

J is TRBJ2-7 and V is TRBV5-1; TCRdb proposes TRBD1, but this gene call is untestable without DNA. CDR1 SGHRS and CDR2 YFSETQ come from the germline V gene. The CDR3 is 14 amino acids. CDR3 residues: CASSFGQGGLEQYF. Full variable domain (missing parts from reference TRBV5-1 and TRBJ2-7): KAGVTQTPRYLIKTRGQQVTLSCSPISGHRSVSWYQQTPGQGLQFLFEYFSETQRNKGNFPGRFSGRQFSNSRSEMNVSTLELGDSALYLCASSFGQGGLEQYFGPGTRLTVT.

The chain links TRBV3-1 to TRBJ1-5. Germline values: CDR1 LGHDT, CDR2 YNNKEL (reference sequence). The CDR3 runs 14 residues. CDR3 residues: CASSQREGEGPQHF.

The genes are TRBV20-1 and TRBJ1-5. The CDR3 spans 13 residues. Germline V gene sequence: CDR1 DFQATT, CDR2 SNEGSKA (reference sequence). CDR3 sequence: CSAGQYSNQPQHF.

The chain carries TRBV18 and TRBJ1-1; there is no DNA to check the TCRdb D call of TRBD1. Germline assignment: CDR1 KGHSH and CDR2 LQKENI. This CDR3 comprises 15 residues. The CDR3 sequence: CASSPPRGGGTEAFF.

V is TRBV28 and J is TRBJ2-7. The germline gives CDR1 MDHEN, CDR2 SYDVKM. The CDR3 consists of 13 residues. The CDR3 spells CASSLSPTYEQYF.

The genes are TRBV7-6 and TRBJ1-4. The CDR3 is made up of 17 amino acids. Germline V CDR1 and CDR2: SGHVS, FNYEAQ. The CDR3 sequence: CASSPSGSQAGNQKLFF. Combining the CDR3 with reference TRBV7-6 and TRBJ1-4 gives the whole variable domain GAGVSQSPRYKVTKRGQDVALRCDPISGHVSLYWYRQALGQGPEFLTYFNYEAQQDKSGLPNDRFSAERPEGSISTLTIQRTEQRDSAMYRCASSPSGSQAGNQKLFFGSGTQLSVL.

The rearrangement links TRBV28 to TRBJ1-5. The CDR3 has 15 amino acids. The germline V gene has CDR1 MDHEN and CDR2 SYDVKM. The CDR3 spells CASSLLATMNQPQHF.